This paragraph reports one T cell receptor (beta chain). This entry is derived from a study of blood T cell repertoires in COVID-19. Study as a whole: In each case, the material was cDNA or gDNA derived from T cells, B-cell-depleted T cells, or PBMCs.

Clones were sequenced by immunoSEQ multiplex PCR, and TCRdb holds only the in-frame ones, with some missing. The sample holds some 100,000 clones, around 83% seen once. With 3 bases clipped from V and 6 bases from J, the junction kept 7 bases outside the gene matches. The CDR3 is 15 residues long. Per the germline V gene, CDR1 is LNHDA and CDR2 is SQIVND (reference sequence). Sequenced material: peripheral blood. The receptor's source is a woman aged 80 or older with active or convalescent COVID-19. The chain has TRBV19 and TRBJ2-5, with TRBD1 identical over 10 bases. Written as DNA, the CDR3 is TGTGCCAGTAGTATGTCGGGACAGGGGTCCAAGACCCAGTACTTC. This sequence encodes CASSMSGQGSKTQYF.